The entry below describes one T cell receptor (beta chain). The antigen is undetermined. V lost 0 bases and J 9 bases, leaving 17 bases between the germline ends. This CDR3 region has 15 residues. CDR1 is LGHNA and CDR2 is YSLEER in the germline V gene. The record originates from a study of T cells after posttransplantation cyclophosphamide. Whole-study findings and limits: TRB clonality was highly associated with recipient CMV seropositivity and reactivation.

Cells defined as naive were viable CD3+CD4+ or CD3+CD8+ and CCR7+CD45RA+CD45RO-CD95-CD27+CD28+. This table comes from immunoSEQ multiplex PCR, and its TCRdb copy is limited to in-frame clones, with some not included. This table has roughly 10,000 clones, 85% to 95% appearing once. The clonotype was recovered from a man in his thirties or forties in good health and a related stem cell transplant donor. Sequencing used naive CD8+ T cells sorted from PBMCs. The V and J genes are TRBV4-3 and TRBJ2-5; D possibly corresponds to TRBD1 (6 bases). As DNA, the CDR3 is TGCGCCAGCAGCCAAGATCAGGGGTATTATTCGGCCCAGTACTTC. This codes for CASSQDQGYYSAQYF.